The rows below give T cell receptor beta chains drawn from one sample of a study of CD8 T cells in Susac syndrome. TCRdb passed the immunoSEQ multiplex PCR reads through MiXCR, listing each CDR3 protein once. The data contain about 280,000 distinct CDR3 sequences, approximately 81% of them singletons. The sequencing sample was made of CD8+ T cells from PBMCs. The receptors were gathered from a human donor with multiple sclerosis. Each CDR3 is given with its conserved first and last residue. Fields, in order: V gene, J gene, CDR3 protein.

v_call: TRBV25-1; j_call: TRBJ2-1; cdr3_aa: CASSEGPRTAYNEQFF
v_call: TRBV4-1; j_call: TRBJ2-5; cdr3_aa: CASSQVFSGSETQYF
v_call: TRBV7-8; j_call: TRBJ1-2; cdr3_aa: CASSARDRGHYGYTF
v_call: TRBV13; j_call: TRBJ2-5; cdr3_aa: CASSSWTEKETQYF
v_call: TRBV20-1; j_call: TRBJ2-7; cdr3_aa: CSAREAYSGQGSYEQYF
v_call: TRBV6-6; j_call: TRBJ2-1; cdr3_aa: CASSLQTSYNEQFF
v_call: TRBV20-1; j_call: TRBJ2-2; cdr3_aa: CSARMKGGYTGELFF
v_call: TRBV29-1; j_call: TRBJ1-1; cdr3_aa: CSTGGMAFF
v_call: TRBV12-3/TRBV12-4; j_call: TRBJ1-5; cdr3_aa: CASSLAGAGNQPQHF
v_call: TRBV11-2; j_call: TRBJ2-2; cdr3_aa: CASSLIPEPNTGELFF
v_call: TRBV7-9; j_call: TRBJ2-3; cdr3_aa: CASHHYTDTQYF
v_call: TRBV6-5; j_call: TRBJ1-2; cdr3_aa: CASSSTLQTGRGGYTF
v_call: TRBV20-1; j_call: TRBJ2-1; cdr3_aa: CSARDRLAFNNEQFF
v_call: TRBV29-1; j_call: TRBJ2-1; cdr3_aa: CSVSDGRAIYNEQFF
v_call: TRBV9; j_call: TRBJ1-5; cdr3_aa: CASSESVRANQPQHF
v_call: TRBV9; j_call: TRBJ1-5; cdr3_aa: CASSVGGEVKPQHF
v_call: TRBV10-3; j_call: TRBJ2-7; cdr3_aa: CATGVGNDEQYF
v_call: TRBV5-1; j_call: TRBJ2-3; cdr3_aa: CASSEGGTDTQYF
v_call: TRBV20-1; j_call: TRBJ1-1; cdr3_aa: CSASRRGVNTEAFF
v_call: TRBV6-1; j_call: TRBJ2-1; cdr3_aa: CASSEFWTSGDNEQFF
v_call: TRBV2; j_call: TRBJ2-1; cdr3_aa: CASITSPKAQFF
v_call: TRBV19; j_call: TRBJ2-6; cdr3_aa: CASTYIKRQGSSGANVLTF
v_call: TRBV30; j_call: TRBJ2-7; cdr3_aa: CAWSPGLAGEGYEQYF